These T cell receptor beta chains were read from a single sample in a study of CD8+CD57+ T cells in acquired aplastic anemia. TCRdb itself ran the reads through MiXCR, one entry per CDR3 protein. The sample contains over 200,000 distinct CDR3 sequences, around 60% of which appear only once. The sample consisted of sorted CD4+, CD8+, or CD8+CD57+ T cells (not recorded which) from PBMCs. These receptors were collected from a human donor in good health. CDR3s include the opening cysteine and the closing phenylalanine or tryptophan. The D gene is left open where the match is weak. Clone size is given for some rows only: seen once, a few or many times, or a class if the clone is expanded.

TRBJ1-1	many	NA	TRBV5-1	CASLVKTEAFF	TGCGCCAGCCTGGTTAAGACTGAAGCTTTCTTT
TRBJ2-1	NA	NA	TRBV19	CASSEAYNEQFF	TGTGCCAGTAGTGAAGCATACAATGAGCAGTTCTTC
TRBJ1-5	NA	NA	TRBV4-3	CASSQSVGVNQPQHF	TGCGCCAGCAGCCAATCAGTGGGTGTCAATCAGCCCCAGCATTTT
TRBJ2-5	few	TRBD2	TRBV10-1	CASSESGSGVQETQYF	TGCGCCAGCAGTGAGTCGGGTAGCGGGGTCCAAGAGACCCAGTACTTC
TRBJ1-2	NA	NA	TRBV27	CARDNYGYTF	TGTGCCAGGGACAACTATGGCTACACCTTC
TRBJ1-1	few	TRBD1	TRBV18	CASSPQGAEAFF	TGTGCCAGCTCACCCCAGGGGGCTGAAGCTTTCTTT
TRBJ2-5	NA	TRBD2	TRBV11-2	CASSARLAGGETQYF	TGTGCCAGCAGCGCCCGACTAGCGGGGGGAGAGACCCAGTACTTC
TRBJ2-7	NA	TRBD2	TRBV9	CASSVGTSGDYEQYF	TGTGCCAGCAGCGTCGGGACTAGCGGGGACTACGAGCAGTACTTC
TRBJ2-7	NA	NA	TRBV29-1	CSATGYEQYF	TGCAGCGCCACGGGCTACGAGCAGTACTTC
TRBJ2-2	NA	NA	TRBV7-9	CASSQDGTRGELFF	TGTGCCAGCAGCCAGGACGGAACACGCGGGGAGCTGTTTTTT
TRBJ1-5	many	NA	TRBV5-8	CASSAAGNQPQHF	TGTGCCAGCAGCGCCGCCGGGAATCAGCCCCAGCATTTT
TRBJ2-5	many	TRBD2	TRBV13	CASSFRTSGQETQYF	TGTGCCAGCAGCTTTCGGACTAGCGGCCAAGAGACCCAGTACTTC
TRBJ2-7	NA	NA	TRBV7-9	CASSQPGLPYEQYF	TGTGCCAGCAGTCAACCGGGACTCCCCTACGAGCAGTACTTC
TRBJ2-2	few	NA	TRBV25-1	CASSAVGPGELFF	TGTGCCAGCAGTGCCGTCGGACCCGGGGAGCTGTTTTTT
TRBJ2-1	NA	NA	TRBV2	CASRSYNEQFF	TGTGCCAGCCGGTCTTACAATGAGCAGTTCTTC
TRBJ2-4	NA	TRBD1	TRBV7-2	CASSTAGQGPKNIQYF	TGTGCCAGCAGCACCGCCGGACAGGGACCCAAAAACATTCAGTACTTC
TRBJ2-7	NA	NA	TRBV10-3	CAISELTEGPSEQYF	TGTGCCATCAGTGAGTTGACAGAAGGGCCCAGCGAGCAGTACTTC
TRBJ2-1	NA	NA	TRBV24-1	CATSDYSGESYNEQFF	TGTGCCACCAGTGATTATAGCGGAGAAAGCTACAATGAGCAGTTCTTC